This T cell receptor beta chain was recovered during a study of T cell responses to AZD1222 COVID-19 vaccine. Study in general: Both about-4-week and about-12-week second-dose recipients were combined.

Comments on this clone: What it binds is not known.

Study-wide findings and caveats: Spike-specific TCR breadth and depth were elevated following two AZD1222 doses. Donor demographics were predominantly white British with a female majority; clonal diversity may be underestimated. All repertoire sampling was performed exclusively after the peak T cell response.

Germline V CDR1 and CDR2: SGHVS, FQNEAQ. The CDR3 loop spans 17 amino acids. Deletions cut 4 bases from V and 0 bases from J, with 17 bases between. Clones were sequenced by immunoSEQ multiplex PCR, and TCRdb holds only the in-frame ones, with some missing. This repertoire shows 84,000 or so clones, around 89% found once; its top ten account for approximately 30%. Sequencing used peripheral blood, obtained on day 0 of AZD1222 vaccination. The receptor was derived from an adult in good health. V is TRBV7-8 and J is TRBJ2-3; tentative D call: TRBD1 (6 bases). The CDR3 sequence: CASSSYSGTKSTDTQYF. The CDR3, as DNA: TGTGCCAGCAGCTCATACTCCGGGACAAAAAGCACAGATACGCAGTATTTT. Filled out from reference TRBV7-8 and TRBJ2-3, the complete variable domain reads GAGVSQSPRYKVAKRGQDVALRCDPISGHVSLFWYQQALGQGPEFLTYFQNEAQLDKSGLPSDRFFAERPEGSVSTLKIQRTQQEDSAVYLCASSSYSGTKSTDTQYFGPGTRLTVL.